This note documents a single T cell receptor beta chain sequence. This sample stems from a study of blood T cell repertoires in COVID-19. The repertoire was sequenced with immunoSEQ multiplex PCR; TCRdb's copy has only in-frame clones and lacks some. The sample comprises about 72,000 clones, about 92% of which are singletons, and about a tenth rests with the top ten. The receptor was isolated from a human donor in a cohort sampled during active COVID-19. Specimen: peripheral blood.

CDR3 bases: TGTGCCAGCAGCCTTAGACAGGGCCCGTACGAGCAGTACTTC. It translates to CASSLRQGPYEQYF. The rearrangement uses TRBV3-1 (or the pseudogene TRBV3-2) and TRBJ2-7, with TRBD1 matching over 7 bases. This CDR3 is built from 14 residues. V trimming: 4 bases; J trimming: 4 bases; junction bases outside the gene matches: 7. Germline values: CDR1 LGHDT, CDR2 YNNKEL (reference sequence).